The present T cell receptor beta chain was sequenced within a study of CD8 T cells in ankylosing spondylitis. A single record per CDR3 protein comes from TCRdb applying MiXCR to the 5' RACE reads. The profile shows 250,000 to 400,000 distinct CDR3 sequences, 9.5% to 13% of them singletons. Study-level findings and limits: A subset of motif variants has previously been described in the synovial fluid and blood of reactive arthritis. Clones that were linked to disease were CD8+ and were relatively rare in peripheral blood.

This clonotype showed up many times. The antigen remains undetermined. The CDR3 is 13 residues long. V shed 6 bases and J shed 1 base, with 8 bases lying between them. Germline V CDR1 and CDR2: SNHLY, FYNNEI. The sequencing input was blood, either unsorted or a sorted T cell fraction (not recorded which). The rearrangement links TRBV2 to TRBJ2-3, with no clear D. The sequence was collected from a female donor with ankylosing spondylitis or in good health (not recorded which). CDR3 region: CASRSRGTDTQYF. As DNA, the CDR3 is TGTGCCAGCAGGAGCCGGGGCACAGATACGCAGTATTTT.